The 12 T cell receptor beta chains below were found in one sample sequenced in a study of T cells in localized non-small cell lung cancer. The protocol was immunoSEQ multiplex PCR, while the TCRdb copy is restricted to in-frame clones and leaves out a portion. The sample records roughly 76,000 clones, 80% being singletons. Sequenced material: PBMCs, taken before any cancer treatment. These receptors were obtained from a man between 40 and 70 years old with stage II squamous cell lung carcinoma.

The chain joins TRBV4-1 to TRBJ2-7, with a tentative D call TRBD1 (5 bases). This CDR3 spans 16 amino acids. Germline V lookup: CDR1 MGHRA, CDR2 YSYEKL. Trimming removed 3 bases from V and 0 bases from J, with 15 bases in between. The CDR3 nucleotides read TGCGCCAGCAGCCACCAGCAGGGAAGCGTCTCCTACGAGCAGTACTTC. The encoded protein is CASSHQQGSVSYEQYF.

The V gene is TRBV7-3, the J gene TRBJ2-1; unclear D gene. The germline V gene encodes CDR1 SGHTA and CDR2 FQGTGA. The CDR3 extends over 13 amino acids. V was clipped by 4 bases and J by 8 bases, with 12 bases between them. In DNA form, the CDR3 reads TGTGCCAGCAGCTCATATACTGGGGATGAGCAGTTCTTC. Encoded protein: CASSSYTGDEQFF. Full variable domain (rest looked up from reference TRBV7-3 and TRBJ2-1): GAGVSQTPSNKVTEKGKYVELRCDPISGHTALYWYRQSLGQGPEFLIYFQGTGAADDSGLPNDRFFAVRPEGSVSTLKIQRTERGDSAVYLCASSSYTGDEQFFGPGTRLTVL.

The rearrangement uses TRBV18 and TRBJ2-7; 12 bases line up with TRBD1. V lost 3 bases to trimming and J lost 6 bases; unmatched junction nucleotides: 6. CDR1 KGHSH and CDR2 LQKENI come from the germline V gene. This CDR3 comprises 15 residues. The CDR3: CASSPGGTGGSEQYF. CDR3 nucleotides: TGTGCCAGCTCACCCGGAGGGACAGGGGGCAGCGAGCAGTACTTC.

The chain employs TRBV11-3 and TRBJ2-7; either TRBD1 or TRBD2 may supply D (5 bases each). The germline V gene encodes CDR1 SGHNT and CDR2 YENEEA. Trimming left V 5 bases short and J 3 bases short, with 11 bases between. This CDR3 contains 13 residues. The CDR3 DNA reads TGTGCCAGCAGCCAAAGGGACCTCTACGAGCAGTACTTC. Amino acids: CASSQRDLYEQYF. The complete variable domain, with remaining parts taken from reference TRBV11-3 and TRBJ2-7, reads EAGVVQSPRYKIIEKKQPVAFWCNPISGHNTLYWYLQNLGQGPELLIRYENEEAVDDSQLPKDRFSAERLKGVDSTLKIQPAELGDSAVYLCASSQRDLYEQYFGPGTRLTVT.

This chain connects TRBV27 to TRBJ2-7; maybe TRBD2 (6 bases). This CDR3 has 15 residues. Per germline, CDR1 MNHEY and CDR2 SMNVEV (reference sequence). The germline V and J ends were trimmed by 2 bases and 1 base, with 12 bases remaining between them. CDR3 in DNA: TGTGCCAGCAGTTTAACGGGGGTCGCGTCCTACGAGCAGTACTTC. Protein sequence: CASSLTGVASYEQYF.

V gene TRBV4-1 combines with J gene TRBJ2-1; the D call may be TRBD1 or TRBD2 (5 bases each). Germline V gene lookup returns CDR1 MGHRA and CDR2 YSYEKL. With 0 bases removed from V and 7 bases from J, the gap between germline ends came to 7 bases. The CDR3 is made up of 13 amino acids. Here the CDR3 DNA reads TGCGCCAGCAGCCAAGACAGGGAGAATGAGCAGTTCTTC. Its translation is CASSQDRENEQFF.

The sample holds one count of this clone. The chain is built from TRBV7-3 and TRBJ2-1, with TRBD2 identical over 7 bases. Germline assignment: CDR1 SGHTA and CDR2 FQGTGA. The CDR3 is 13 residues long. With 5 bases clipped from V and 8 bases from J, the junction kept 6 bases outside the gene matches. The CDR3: CASSQRLADEQFF. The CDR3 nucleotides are TGTGCCAGCAGCCAGAGACTAGCTGATGAGCAGTTCTTC.

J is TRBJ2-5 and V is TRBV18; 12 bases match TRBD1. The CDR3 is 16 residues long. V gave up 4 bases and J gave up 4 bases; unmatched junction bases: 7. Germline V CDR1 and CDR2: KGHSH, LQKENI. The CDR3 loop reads CASSRGQGASGETQYF. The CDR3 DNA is TGTGCCAGCTCACGGGGACAGGGGGCATCGGGAGAGACCCAGTACTTC.

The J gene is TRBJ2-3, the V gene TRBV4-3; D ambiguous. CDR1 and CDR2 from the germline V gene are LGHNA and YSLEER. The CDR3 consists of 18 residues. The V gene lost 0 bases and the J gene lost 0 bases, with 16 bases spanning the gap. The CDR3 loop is CASSQDPPGALSTDTQYF. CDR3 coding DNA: TGCGCCAGCAGCCAAGATCCCCCAGGAGCCTTAAGCACAGATACGCAGTATTTT.

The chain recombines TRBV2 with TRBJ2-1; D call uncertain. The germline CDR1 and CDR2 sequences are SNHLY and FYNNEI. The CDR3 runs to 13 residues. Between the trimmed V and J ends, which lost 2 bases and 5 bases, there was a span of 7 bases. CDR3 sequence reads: CASSESSNNEQFF. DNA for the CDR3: TGTGCCAGCAGTGAATCAAGTAACAATGAGCAGTTCTTC.

This CDR3 reads CASSGTTGNTEAFF. In DNA, the CDR3 is TGTGCCAGCAGCGGAACGACAGGGAACACTGAAGCTTTCTTT. The chain carries TRBV5-6 and TRBJ1-1, with a tentative D call TRBD1 (6 bases). CDR1 is SGHDT, CDR2 YYEEEE, per germline. This CDR3 comprises 14 residues. Trimming shortened V by 4 bases and J by 1 base, and 11 bases separated the two germline ends.

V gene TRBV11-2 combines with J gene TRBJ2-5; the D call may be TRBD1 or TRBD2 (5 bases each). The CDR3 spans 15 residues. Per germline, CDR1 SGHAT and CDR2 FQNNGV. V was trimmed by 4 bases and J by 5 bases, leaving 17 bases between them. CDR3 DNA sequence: TGTGCCAGCAGCTCCCCGAGGGTGAAGGGGGAGACCCAGTACTTC. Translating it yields CASSSPRVKGETQYF.